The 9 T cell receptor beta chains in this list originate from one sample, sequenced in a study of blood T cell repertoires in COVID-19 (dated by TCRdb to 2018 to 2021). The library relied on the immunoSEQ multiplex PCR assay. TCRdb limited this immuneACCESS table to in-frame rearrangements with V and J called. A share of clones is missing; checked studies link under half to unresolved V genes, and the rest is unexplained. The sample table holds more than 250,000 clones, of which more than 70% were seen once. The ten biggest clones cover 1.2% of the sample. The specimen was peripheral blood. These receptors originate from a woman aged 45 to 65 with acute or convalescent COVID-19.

DNA for the CDR3: TGTGCCAGCAGCTTATGTTGGGACGGGAGCTCCTATAATTCACCCCTCCACTTT. As protein: CASSLCWDGSSYNSPLHF. This chain joins TRBV11-3 and TRBJ1-6, with D perhaps TRBD1 (5 bases). The length of the CDR3 is 18 residues. Trimming removed 2 bases from V and 0 bases from J, with 14 bases in between. Germline V lookup: CDR1 SGHNT, CDR2 YENEEA.

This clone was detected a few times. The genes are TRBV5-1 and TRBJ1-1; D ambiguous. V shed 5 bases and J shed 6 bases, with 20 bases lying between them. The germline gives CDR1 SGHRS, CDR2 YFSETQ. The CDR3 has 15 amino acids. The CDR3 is CASRRNGEQRPEAFF. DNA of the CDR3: TGCGCCAGCAGGCGGAACGGAGAACAAAGGCCTGAAGCTTTCTTT.

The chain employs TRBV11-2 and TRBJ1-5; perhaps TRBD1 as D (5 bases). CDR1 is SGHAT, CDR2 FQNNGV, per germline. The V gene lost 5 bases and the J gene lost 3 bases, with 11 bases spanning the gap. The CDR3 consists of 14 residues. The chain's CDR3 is CASSPRDFNQPQHF. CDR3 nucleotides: TGTGCCAGCAGCCCCCGGGACTTCAATCAGCCCCAGCATTTT. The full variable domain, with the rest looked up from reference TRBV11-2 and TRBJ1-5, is EAGVAQSPRYKIIEKRQSVAFWCNPISGHATLYWYQQILGQGPKLLIQFQNNGVVDDSQLPKDRFSAERLKGVDSTLKIQPAKLEDSAVYLCASSPRDFNQPQHFGDGTRLSIL.

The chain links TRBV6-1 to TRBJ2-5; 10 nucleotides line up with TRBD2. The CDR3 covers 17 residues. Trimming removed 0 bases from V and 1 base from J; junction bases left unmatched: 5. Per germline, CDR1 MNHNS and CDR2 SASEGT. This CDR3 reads CASSEALAGVLQETQYF. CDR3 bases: TGTGCCAGCAGTGAAGCCCTAGCGGGGGTGCTCCAAGAGACCCAGTACTTC.

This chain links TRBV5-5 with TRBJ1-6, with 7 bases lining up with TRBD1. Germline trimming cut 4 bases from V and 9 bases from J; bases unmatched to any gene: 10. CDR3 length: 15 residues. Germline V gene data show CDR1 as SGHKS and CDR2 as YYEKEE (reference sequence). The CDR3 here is CASSLAGGMTSPLHF. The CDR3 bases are TGTGCCAGCAGCCTGGCAGGGGGAATGACTTCACCCCTCCACTTT.

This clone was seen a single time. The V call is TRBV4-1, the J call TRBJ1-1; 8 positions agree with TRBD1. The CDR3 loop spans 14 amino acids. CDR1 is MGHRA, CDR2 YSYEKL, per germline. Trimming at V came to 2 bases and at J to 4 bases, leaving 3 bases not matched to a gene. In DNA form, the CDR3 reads TGCGCCAGCAGCCAACGGACAGGGCCCACTGAAGCTTTCTTT. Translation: CASSQRTGPTEAFF.

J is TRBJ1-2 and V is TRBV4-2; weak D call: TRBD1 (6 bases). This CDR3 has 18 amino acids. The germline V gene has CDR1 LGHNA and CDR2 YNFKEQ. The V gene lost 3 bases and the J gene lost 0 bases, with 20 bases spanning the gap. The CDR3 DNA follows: TGTGCCAGCAGCCAGAACCTAGCGGGGACACTTGCTAACTATGGCTACACCTTC. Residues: CASSQNLAGTLANYGYTF.

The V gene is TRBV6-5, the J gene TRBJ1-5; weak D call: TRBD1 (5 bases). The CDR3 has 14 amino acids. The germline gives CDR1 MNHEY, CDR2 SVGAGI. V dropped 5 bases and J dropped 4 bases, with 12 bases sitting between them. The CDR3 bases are TGTGCCAGCAGTCCCACGGGGGTAAATCAGCCCCAGCATTTT. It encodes CASSPTGVNQPQHF.

The CDR3 DNA is TGTGCCAGTAATCCCGGACACCTAAATGAAAAACTGTTTTTT. Translated, it gives CASNPGHLNEKLFF. This chain connects TRBV19 to TRBJ1-4, with D possibly being TRBD1 (5 bases). The V end was cut by 7 bases, the J end by 5 bases, with 14 bases between. The V gene's germline CDR1 is LNHDA and CDR2 SQIVND (reference sequence). The CDR3 spans 14 residues.